This T cell receptor (beta chain) appears in the sequencing data of a study of breast tumors, draining lymph nodes, adjacent tissues. The CDR3 sequence is 13 residues long. Trimming cost V 3 bases and J 0 bases, with 3 bases left between them. Germline values: CDR1 SGHTA, CDR2 FQGNSA. Breast cancer patients provided tissue from their axillary draining lymph nodes. Notes on the study in general: Tumor repertoires ranked between lymph nodes and nontumor tissue in diversity, with V and J gene preferences. Compared with basal-like, luminal-like tumors shared significantly more repertoire with nontumor tissue.

TCRdb reanalysed the multiplex PCR reads using MiXCR and keeps one entry per CDR3 protein. The sample holds around 140,000 distinct CDR3 sequences, 20% to 25% seen once. In regard to this clonotype: The antigen is not known.

This chain uses TRBV7-2 with TRBJ1-5; unclear D gene. Material for sequencing was axillary lymph node tissue. The clonotype was recovered from a female donor with breast cancer. Some clones in this sample may be carry-over from other donors' samples. CDR3 DNA: TGTGCCAGCAGCTTTACTAGCAATCAGCCCCAGCATTTT. Translating gives CASSFTSNQPQHF.